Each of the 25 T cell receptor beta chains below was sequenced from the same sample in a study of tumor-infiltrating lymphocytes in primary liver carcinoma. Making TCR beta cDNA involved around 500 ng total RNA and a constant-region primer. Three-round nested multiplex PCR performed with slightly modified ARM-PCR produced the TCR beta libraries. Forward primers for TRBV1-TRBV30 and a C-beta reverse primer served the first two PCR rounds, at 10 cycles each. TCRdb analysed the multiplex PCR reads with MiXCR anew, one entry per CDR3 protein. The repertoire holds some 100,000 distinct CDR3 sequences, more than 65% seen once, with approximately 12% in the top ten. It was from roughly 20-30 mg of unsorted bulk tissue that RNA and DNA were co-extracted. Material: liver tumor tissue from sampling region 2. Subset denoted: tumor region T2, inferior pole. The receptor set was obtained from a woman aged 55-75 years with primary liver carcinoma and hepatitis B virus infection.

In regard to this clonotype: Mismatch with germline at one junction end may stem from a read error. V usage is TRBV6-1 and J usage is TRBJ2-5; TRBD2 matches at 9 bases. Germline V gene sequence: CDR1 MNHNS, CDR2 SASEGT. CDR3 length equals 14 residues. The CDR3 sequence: CASNGGGRGETQHF. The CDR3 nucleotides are TGTGCCAGCAACGGGGGCGGGAGGGGAGAGACTCAGCACTTC.

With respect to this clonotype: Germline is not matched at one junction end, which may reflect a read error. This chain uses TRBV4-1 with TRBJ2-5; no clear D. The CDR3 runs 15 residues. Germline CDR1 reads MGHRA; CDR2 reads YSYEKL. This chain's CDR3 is CASSQGLRSAEIQYF. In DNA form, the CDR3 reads TGTGCCAGCAGCCAAGGGCTCCGGTCCGCAGAGATCCAGTACTTC.

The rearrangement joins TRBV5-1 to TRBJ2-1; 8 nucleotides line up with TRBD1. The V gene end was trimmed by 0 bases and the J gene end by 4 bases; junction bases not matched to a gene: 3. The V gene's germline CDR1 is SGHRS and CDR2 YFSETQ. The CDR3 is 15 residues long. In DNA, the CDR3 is TGCGCCAGCAGCTTGGCGGGACAGGCTTACAATGAGCAGTTCTTC. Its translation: CASSLAGQAYNEQFF. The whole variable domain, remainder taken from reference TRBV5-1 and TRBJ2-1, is KAGVTQTPRYLIKTRGQQVTLSCSPISGHRSVSWYQQTPGQGLQFLFEYFSETQRNKGNFPGRFSGRQFSNSRSEMNVSTLELGDSALYLCASSLAGQAYNEQFFGPGTRLTVL.

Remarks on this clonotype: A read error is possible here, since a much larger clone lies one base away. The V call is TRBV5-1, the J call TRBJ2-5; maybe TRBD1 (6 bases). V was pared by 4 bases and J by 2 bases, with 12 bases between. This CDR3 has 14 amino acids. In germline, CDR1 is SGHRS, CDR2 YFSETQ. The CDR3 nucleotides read TGCGCCAGCAGCCACGGGACACATCAAGAGACCCAGTACTTC. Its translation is CASSHGTHQETQYF. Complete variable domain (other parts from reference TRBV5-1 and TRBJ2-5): KAGVTQTPRYLIKTRGQQVTLSCSPISGHRSVSWYQQTPGQGLQFLFEYFSETQRNKGNFPGRFSGRQFSNSRSEMNVSTLELGDSALYLCASSHGTHQETQYFGPGTRLLVL.

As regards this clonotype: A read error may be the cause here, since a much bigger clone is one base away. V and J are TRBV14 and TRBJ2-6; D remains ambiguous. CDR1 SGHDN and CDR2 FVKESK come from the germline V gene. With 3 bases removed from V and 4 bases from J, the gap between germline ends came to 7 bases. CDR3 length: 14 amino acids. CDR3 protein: CASSHWRGANVLTF. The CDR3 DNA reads TGTGCCAGCAGCCACTGGAGAGGGGCCAACGTCCTGACTTTC.

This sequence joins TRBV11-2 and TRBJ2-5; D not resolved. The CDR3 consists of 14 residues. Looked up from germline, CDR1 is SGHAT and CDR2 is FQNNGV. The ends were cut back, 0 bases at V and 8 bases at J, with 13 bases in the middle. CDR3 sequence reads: CASSLECGPGTQYF. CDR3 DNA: TGTGCCAGCAGCTTAGAATGCGGTCCCGGAACCCAGTACTTC.

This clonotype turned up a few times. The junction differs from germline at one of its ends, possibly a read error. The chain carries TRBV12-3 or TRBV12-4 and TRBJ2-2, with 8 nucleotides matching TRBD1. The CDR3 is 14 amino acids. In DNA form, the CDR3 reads TGTGCCAGCAGACGGGACAGGAACACCGGGCAGCTGTTTTTT. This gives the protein CASRRDRNTGQLFF.

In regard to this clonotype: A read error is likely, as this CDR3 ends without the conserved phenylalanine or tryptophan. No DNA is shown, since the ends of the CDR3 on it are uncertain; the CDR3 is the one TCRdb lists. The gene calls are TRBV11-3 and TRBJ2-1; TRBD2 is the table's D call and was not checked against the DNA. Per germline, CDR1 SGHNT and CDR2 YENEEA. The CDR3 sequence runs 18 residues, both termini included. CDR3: CASSLGHGGRAGYNEQLL.

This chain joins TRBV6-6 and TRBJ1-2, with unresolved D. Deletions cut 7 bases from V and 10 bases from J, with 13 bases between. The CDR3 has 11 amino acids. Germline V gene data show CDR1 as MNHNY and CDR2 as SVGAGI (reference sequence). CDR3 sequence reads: CASNSNCAYTF. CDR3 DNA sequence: TGTGCCAGCAACAGCAACTGTGCCTACACCTTC.

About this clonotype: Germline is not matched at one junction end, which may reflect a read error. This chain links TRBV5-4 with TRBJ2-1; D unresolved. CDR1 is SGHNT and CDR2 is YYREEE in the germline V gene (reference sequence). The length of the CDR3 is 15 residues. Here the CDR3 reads CASSLGPSIYNEQSF. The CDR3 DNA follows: TGCGCCAGCAGCTTAGGGCCTTCAATATACAATGAGCAGTCCTTC.

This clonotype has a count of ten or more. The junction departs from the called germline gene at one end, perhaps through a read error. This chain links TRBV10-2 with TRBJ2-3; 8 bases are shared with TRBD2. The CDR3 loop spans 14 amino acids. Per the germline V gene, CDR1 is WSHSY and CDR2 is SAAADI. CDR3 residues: CASSGTSGTDTQYF. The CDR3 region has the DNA TGCGCCAGCAGTGGTACTAGCGGCACGGATACGCAGTATTTT.

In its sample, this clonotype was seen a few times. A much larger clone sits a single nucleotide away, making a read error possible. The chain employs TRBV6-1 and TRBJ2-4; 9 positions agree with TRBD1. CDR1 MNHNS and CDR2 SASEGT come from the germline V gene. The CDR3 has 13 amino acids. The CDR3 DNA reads TGTGCCAGCCTGACAGGGGGTGAAAACGTTCAGTACTTC. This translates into CASLTGGENVQYF.

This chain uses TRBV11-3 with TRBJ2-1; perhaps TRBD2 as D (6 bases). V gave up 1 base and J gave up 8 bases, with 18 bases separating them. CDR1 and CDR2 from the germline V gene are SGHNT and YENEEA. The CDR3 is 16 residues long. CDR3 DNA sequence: TGTGCCAGCAGCTTAGGTCGGGAGTGGGGTGTCGATGAGCAGTTCTTC. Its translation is CASSLGREWGVDEQFF.

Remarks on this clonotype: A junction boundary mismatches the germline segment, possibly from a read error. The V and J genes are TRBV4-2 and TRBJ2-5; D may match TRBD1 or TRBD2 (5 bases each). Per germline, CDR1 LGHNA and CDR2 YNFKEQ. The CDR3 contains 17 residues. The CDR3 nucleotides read TGTGCCAACAGCCAAACCGGGACCAGGAATGTCCCAGAGACCCAGTACTTT. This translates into CANSQTGTRNVPETQYF.

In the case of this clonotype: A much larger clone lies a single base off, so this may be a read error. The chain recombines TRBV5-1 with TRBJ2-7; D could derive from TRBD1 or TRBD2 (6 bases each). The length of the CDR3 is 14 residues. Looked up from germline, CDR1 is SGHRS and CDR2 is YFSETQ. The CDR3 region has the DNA TGCGCCAGCACCCGACTAGGGGGAACCTACGAGAAGTACTTC. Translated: CASTRLGGTYEKYF.

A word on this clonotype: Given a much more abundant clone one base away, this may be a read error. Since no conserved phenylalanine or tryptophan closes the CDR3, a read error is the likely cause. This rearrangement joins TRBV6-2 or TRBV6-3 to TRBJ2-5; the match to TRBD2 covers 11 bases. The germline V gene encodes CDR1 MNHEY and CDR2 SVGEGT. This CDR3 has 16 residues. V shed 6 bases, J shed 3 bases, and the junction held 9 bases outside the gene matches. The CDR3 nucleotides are TGTGCCAGCAGGGGACGGCCGGGACTAGCGGAAGAGACCCAGTACCTC. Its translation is CASRGRPGLAEETQYL.

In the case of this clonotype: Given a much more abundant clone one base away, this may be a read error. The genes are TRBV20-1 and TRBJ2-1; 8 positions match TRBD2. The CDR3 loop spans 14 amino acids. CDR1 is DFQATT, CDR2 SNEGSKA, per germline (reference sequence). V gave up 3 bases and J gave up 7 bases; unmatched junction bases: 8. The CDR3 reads CSARSGRASNEQFF. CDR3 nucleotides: TGCAGTGCTAGGTCCGGGAGGGCCAGTAATGAGCAGTTCTTC.

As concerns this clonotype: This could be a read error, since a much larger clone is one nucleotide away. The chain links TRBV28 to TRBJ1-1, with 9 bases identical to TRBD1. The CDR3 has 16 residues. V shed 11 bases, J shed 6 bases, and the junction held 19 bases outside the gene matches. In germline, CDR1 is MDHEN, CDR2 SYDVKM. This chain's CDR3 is CADRGTGEVGLSEAFF. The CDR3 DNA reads TGTGCCGACAGGGGGACAGGTGAGGTTGGTTTGTCTGAAGCTTTCTTT.

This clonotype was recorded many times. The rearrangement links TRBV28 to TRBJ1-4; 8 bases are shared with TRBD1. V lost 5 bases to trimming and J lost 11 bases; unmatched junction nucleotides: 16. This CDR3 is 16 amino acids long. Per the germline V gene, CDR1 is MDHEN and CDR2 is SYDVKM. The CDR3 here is CASSLELRDRTEKLFF. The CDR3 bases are TGTGCCAGCAGTCTAGAACTCCGGGACAGGACAGAGAAACTGTTTTTT.

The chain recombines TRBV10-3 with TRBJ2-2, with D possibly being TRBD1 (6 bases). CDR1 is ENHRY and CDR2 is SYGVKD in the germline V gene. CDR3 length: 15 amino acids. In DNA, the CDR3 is TGTGTCTTCAGGGGAGCGGAAACGAACACCGGGGAGCTGTTTTTT. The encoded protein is CVFRGAETNTGELFF.

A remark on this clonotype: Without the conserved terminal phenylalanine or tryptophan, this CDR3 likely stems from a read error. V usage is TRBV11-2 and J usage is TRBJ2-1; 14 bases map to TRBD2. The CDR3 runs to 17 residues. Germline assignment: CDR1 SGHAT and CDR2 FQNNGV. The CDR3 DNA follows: TGTGCCAGCAGCACGAGACTAGCGGGAGGGCCGGGGGATGATCAGTTCCTC. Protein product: CASSTRLAGGPGDDQFL.

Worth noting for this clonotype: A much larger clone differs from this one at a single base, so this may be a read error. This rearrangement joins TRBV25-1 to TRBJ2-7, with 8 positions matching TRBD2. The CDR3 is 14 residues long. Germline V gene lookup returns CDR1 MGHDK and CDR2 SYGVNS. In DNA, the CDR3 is TGTGCCAGCAGCGGGGGACTAGTTTCAGCCGAGCAGTGCTTC. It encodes CASSGGLVSAEQCF.

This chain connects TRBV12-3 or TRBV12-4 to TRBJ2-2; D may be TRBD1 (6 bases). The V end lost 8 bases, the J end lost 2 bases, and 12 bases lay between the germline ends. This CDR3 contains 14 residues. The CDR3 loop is CASPHRDNTGELFF. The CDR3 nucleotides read TGTGCCAGCCCTCACAGGGACAACACCGGGGAGCTGTTTTTT.

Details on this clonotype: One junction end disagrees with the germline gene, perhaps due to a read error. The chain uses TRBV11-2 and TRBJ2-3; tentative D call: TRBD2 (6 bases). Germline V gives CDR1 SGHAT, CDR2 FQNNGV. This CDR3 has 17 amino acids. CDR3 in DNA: TGTGCCAGAAGCTTAGGTGGACTAACGTACACGCCAGATACGCAGTATTTT. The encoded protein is CARSLGGLTYTPDTQYF.

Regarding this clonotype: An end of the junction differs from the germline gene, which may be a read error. The CDR3, as DNA: TGTGCCAACAGTTACGATGGTACAGGCTATGGCTACGCCTTC. Translated: CANSYDGTGYGYAF. V is TRBV6-5 and J is TRBJ1-2, with D possibly TRBD1 on 5 matching bases. The CDR3 length is 14 residues. Germline V CDR1 and CDR2: MNHEY, SVGAGI.